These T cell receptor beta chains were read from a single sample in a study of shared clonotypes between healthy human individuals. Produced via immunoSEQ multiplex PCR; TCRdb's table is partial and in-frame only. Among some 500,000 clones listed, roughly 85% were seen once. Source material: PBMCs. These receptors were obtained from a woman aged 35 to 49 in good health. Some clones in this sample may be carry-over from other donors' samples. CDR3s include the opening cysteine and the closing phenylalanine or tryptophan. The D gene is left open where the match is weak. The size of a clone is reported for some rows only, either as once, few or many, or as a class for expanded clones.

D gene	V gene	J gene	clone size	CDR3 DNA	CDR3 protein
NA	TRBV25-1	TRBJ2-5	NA	TGTGCCAGCAGTGATTATAGCCCCGGATCCGAGACCCAGTACTTC	CASSDYSPGSETQYF
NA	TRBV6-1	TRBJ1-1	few	TGTGCCAGCAGTGAATGGGACACTTACACTGAAGCTTTCTTT	CASSEWDTYTEAFF
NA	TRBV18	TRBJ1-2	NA	TGTGCCAGCTCACCCCGGGGGGGCCGGCTACTCTATGGCTACACCTTC	CASSPRGGRLLYGYTF
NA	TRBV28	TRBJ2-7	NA	TGTGCCAGCAGCACCGGGATTCTCGAGCAGTACTTC	CASSTGILEQYF
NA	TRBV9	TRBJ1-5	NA	TGTGCCAGCAGCGTTGGGTTTTATAGCAATCAGCCCCAGCATTTT	CASSVGFYSNQPQHF
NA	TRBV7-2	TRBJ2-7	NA	TGTGCCAGCAGCTTCTCTGAGAGCTCCTACGAGCAGTACTTC	CASSFSESSYEQYF
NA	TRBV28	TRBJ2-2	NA	TGTGCCAGCAGTTTAACCGGGGAGCTGTTTTTT	CASSLTGELFF
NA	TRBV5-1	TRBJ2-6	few	TGCGCCAGCAGCGGAGGATCTGGGGCCAACGTCCTGACTTTC	CASSGGSGANVLTF
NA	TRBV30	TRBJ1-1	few	TGTGCCTGGAGTGACAGGCGGGGGGCAGGTACTGAAGCTTTCTTT	CAWSDRRGAGTEAFF
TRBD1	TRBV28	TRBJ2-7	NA	TGTGCCAGCAGCCTATGGACAGGGTCCTACGAGCAGTACTTC	CASSLWTGSYEQYF